A selection of T cell receptor beta chains follows, all from one sample in a study of blood T cell repertoires in COVID-19. Profiling relied on immunoSEQ multiplex PCR, and the TCRdb table lists in-frame clones only, not all of them. The repertoire includes roughly 41,000 clones, 87% of them detected once, and about 4.5% sits in the top ten. The sample comprised peripheral blood. The source of these receptors is a man between 60 and 70 years old with acute or convalescent COVID-19. Both conserved end residues are part of each CDR3. Each record gives: V gene, D gene, J gene, CDR3 protein. The D gene is left open where the match is weak.

TRBV7-2	.	TRBJ1-1	CASSLSRAGARGNTEAFF
TRBV12-3/TRBV12-4	TRBD1	TRBJ1-1	CASNDRGQGEAFF
TRBV23-1	.	TRBJ1-4	CASNTEKLFF
TRBV6-5	.	TRBJ2-6	CASHNTGANVLTF
TRBV6-5	.	TRBJ2-3	CASSYSGARTDTQYF
TRBV7-8	TRBD1	TRBJ2-2	CASSFSTGGVGELFF
TRBV13	.	TRBJ1-1	CASSLGQGIRYTEAFF
TRBV7-2	.	TRBJ2-1	CASSVTGSYNEQFF
TRBV7-2	.	TRBJ2-3	CASSLFPTSTDTQYF
TRBV7-9	.	TRBJ2-1	CASSFGGLQYGEQFF